This T cell receptor (beta chain) was obtained from a study of cytomegalovirus exposure and HLA in healthy donors. The study's findings and limits: A later analysis linked a missense variant in DCLRE1C to the trimming of TCR beta V and J genes. Listed as cytomegalovirus-associated were 150 to 200 TCR beta chains.

The table lists this clone with a count of one. Its specificity is unknown. 13 Jbeta primers and 60 Vbeta primers were used for the PCR. The table came from immunoSEQ multiplex PCR; TCRdb's copy has only in-frame clones and leaves some out. This sample yields more than 120,000 clones, of which 82% are seen a single time; more than 2.5% belongs to the top ten. CDR1 is LNHNV, CDR2 YYDKDF, per germline (reference sequence). The CDR3 has 16 residues. The junction had 12 bases not matched to a gene; V was cut back by 4 bases and J by 8 bases. The chain employs TRBV15 and TRBJ2-1; 9 nucleotides match TRBD2. The TCR comes from a male donor in good health and CMV-seronegative. The specimen was PBMCs. The CDR3 loop reads CATSTRRSSGVDEQFF. Here the CDR3 DNA reads TGTGCCACCAGCACCCGGCGGTCTAGCGGGGTCGATGAGCAGTTCTTC.